Following are 29 T cell receptor beta chains from one sample sequenced in a study of blood T cell repertoires in COVID-19 (dated by TCRdb to about 2020). Libraries were prepared through the immunoSEQ multiplex PCR assay. TCRdb took over this immuneACCESS table, retaining in-frame rearrangements with V and J assigned. Such tables are incomplete; in checked studies, under half of the missing clones stem from an unresolved V gene, and the remainder is unexplained. For this sample there are fewer than 250,000 clones; around 86% appear just once. In total, the top ten clones hold 1.6% of the sample. The sequenced sample consisted of peripheral blood. These receptors came from a woman in her sixties or seventies who had recovered from COVID-19.

This chain joins TRBV5-4 and TRBJ2-5; a possible D gene is TRBD1 (6 bases). Germline CDR1 SGHNT, CDR2 YYREEE (reference sequence). Trimming took off 1 base at V and 4 bases at J, with 11 bases between the two ends. CDR3 length: 14 residues. The CDR3 nucleotides read TGTGCCAGCAGCTTGAAGTCCAGGGGAGAGACCCAGTACTTC. Protein: CASSLKSRGETQYF.

This clone was detected only once. This chain joins TRBV5-1 and TRBJ2-3; TRBD2 is a possible D gene (6 bases). The CDR3 is 13 amino acids. Per germline, CDR1 SGHRS and CDR2 YFSETQ. The ends were cut back, 4 bases at V and 4 bases at J, with 10 bases in the middle. As DNA, the CDR3 is TGCGCCAGCAGCGGGGTAGCGGCAGATACGCAGTATTTT. Translated, it gives CASSGVAADTQYF.

This clone was seen repeatedly, ten times or more. This chain uses TRBV5-6 with TRBJ1-2; D gene unclear. The CDR3 contains 14 residues. Germline V CDR1 and CDR2: SGHDT, YYEEEE. Trimming removed 0 bases at V and 3 bases at J, with 9 bases between. This CDR3 is CASSLVKADYGYTF. The CDR3 coding sequence is TGTGCCAGCAGCTTGGTTAAAGCCGACTATGGCTACACCTTC.

The V call is TRBV7-2, the J call TRBJ1-1; D gene ambiguous. Deletions cut 3 bases from V and 3 bases from J, with 11 bases between. Germline-derived CDR1 and CDR2 are SGHTA and FQGNSA. The CDR3 is 14 residues long. CDR3 coding DNA: TGTGCCAGCAGCTTGATGGGGAGGGACACTGAAGCTTTCTTT. Translation: CASSLMGRDTEAFF. Variable domain in full (rest from reference TRBV7-2 and TRBJ1-1): GAGVSQSPSNKVTEKGKDVELRCDPISGHTALYWYRQSLGQGLEFLIYFQGNSAPDKSGLPSDRFSAERTGGSVSTLTIQRTQQEDSAVYLCASSLMGRDTEAFFGQGTRLTVV.

This sequence joins TRBV7-8 and TRBJ1-5; 7 nucleotides align to TRBD1. Germline V CDR1 and CDR2: SGHVS, FQNEAQ. CDR3 length: 14 residues. With V trimmed by 2 bases and J by 9 bases, 7 bases remained unmatched. The chain's CDR3 is CASSLTGAPGPQHF. The DNA of the CDR3 is TGTGCCAGCAGCTTAACAGGGGCCCCCGGGCCCCAGCATTTT.

This clone was seen a handful of times. The rearrangement uses TRBV11-2 and TRBJ2-7; D perhaps matches TRBD1 (6 bases). This CDR3 spans 13 amino acids. Germline CDR1 and CDR2: SGHAT and FQNNGV. The V end lost 3 bases, the J end lost 4 bases, and 10 bases lay between the germline ends. The CDR3 protein is CASSFNRDYEQYF. As DNA, the CDR3 is TGTGCCAGCAGCTTTAACAGGGATTACGAGCAGTACTTC.

The V and J genes are TRBV18 and TRBJ2-7, with 7 bases identical to TRBD1. The germline V gene has CDR1 KGHSH and CDR2 LQKENI. The CDR3 length is 14 residues. V lost 0 bases, J lost 4 bases, and 3 bases stayed unmatched. The CDR3 reads CASSPPGQPYEQYF. DNA for the CDR3: TGTGCCAGCTCACCACCGGGACAGCCTTACGAGCAGTACTTC. Looking up the rest from reference TRBV18 and TRBJ2-7 gives the full variable domain: NAGVMQNPRHLVRRRGQEARLRCSPMKGHSHVYWYRQLPEEGLKFMVYLQKENIIDESGMPKERFSAEFPKEGPSILRIQQVVRGDSAAYFCASSPPGQPYEQYFGPGTRLTVT.

CDR3 sequence reads: CASRPRLAGSTDTQYF. CDR3 nucleotides: TGCGCCAGCAGGCCAAGACTAGCGGGGAGCACAGATACGCAGTATTTT. The chain recombines TRBV5-1 with TRBJ2-3; 11 nucleotides match TRBD2. The germline V gene encodes CDR1 SGHRS and CDR2 YFSETQ. V lost 5 bases, J lost 0 bases, and 5 bases stayed unmatched. The CDR3 is made up of 16 amino acids. The whole variable domain, remainder taken from reference TRBV5-1 and TRBJ2-3, is KAGVTQTPRYLIKTRGQQVTLSCSPISGHRSVSWYQQTPGQGLQFLFEYFSETQRNKGNFPGRFSGRQFSNSRSEMNVSTLELGDSALYLCASRPRLAGSTDTQYFGPGTRLTVL.

This chain uses TRBV5-5 with TRBJ1-2; possibly TRBD1 for D (5 bases). Germline assignment: CDR1 SGHKS and CDR2 YYEKEE (reference sequence). The CDR3 contains 14 residues. The V and J ends lost 2 bases and 3 bases respectively, with 11 bases between them. The CDR3 loop reads CASSFEGVDYGYTF. DNA of the CDR3: TGTGCCAGCAGCTTTGAAGGGGTGGACTATGGCTACACCTTC.

The chain has TRBV7-3 and TRBJ2-2; TRBD1 might be the D (6 bases). This CDR3 has 16 amino acids. V was shortened by 5 bases and J by 0 bases, with 13 bases between the two germline ends. The V gene's germline CDR1 is SGHTA and CDR2 FQGTGA. The CDR3 loop reads CASSPRTAANTGELFF. The CDR3, as DNA: TGTGCCAGCAGCCCCCGGACAGCCGCGAACACCGGGGAGCTGTTTTTT. Complete variable domain (other parts from reference TRBV7-3 and TRBJ2-2): GAGVSQTPSNKVTEKGKYVELRCDPISGHTALYWYRQSLGQGPEFLIYFQGTGAADDSGLPNDRFFAVRPEGSVSTLKIQRTERGDSAVYLCASSPRTAANTGELFFGEGSRLTVL.

This chain joins TRBV5-1 and TRBJ2-5; possibly TRBD1 for D (6 bases). V lost 4 bases and J lost 5, with 15 bases in between. Looked up from germline, CDR1 is SGHRS and CDR2 is YFSETQ. The CDR3 has 14 residues. For the CDR3, the DNA is TGCGCCAGCAGCGCCCCCGGGACATTGGAGACCCAGTACTTC. Its translation: CASSAPGTLETQYF.

J is TRBJ2-7 and V is TRBV19, with 7 bases fitting TRBD1. Losses at the gene ends were 3 bases for V and 5 bases for J; bases not matched to a gene: 4. The V gene's germline CDR1 is LNHDA and CDR2 SQIVND (reference sequence). The CDR3 spans 13 residues. The CDR3 DNA is TGTGCCAGTAGTATGTACAGGGGCGACGAGCAGTACTTC. It codes for CASSMYRGDEQYF.

This chain joins TRBV27 and TRBJ2-1; 8 nucleotides line up with TRBD2. The J segment lost 10 bases and the V segment lost 1 base, leaving 9 bases of the junction unmatched. The CDR3 is 15 residues long. Germline V gene lookup returns CDR1 MNHEY and CDR2 SMNVEV (reference sequence). The CDR3 coding sequence is TGTGCCAGCAGTTTATGGGCGGGGGGCCTATCGGAGCAGTTCTTC. It encodes CASSLWAGGLSEQFF.

The rearrangement links TRBV9 to TRBJ2-2; D perhaps matches TRBD1 (7 bases). The CDR3 has 16 residues. The germline V gene has CDR1 SGDLS and CDR2 YYNGEE. V lost 3 bases and J lost 5, with 17 bases in between. The CDR3 here is CASSERGPRGTGELFF. In DNA form, the CDR3 reads TGTGCCAGCAGCGAGAGGGGGCCCCGGGGGACCGGGGAGCTGTTTTTT.

V gene TRBV5-1 combines with J gene TRBJ2-5, with TRBD1 matching over 10 bases. Trimming at V came to 5 bases and at J to 5 bases, leaving 9 bases not matched to a gene. Per the germline V gene, CDR1 is SGHRS and CDR2 is YFSETQ. The CDR3 is made up of 15 amino acids. CDR3 in amino acids: CASRRRTGGVETQYF. As DNA, the CDR3 is TGCGCCAGCAGGAGAAGGACAGGGGGGGTGGAGACCCAGTACTTC.

The chain carries TRBV6-5 and TRBJ1-3; tentatively, D is TRBD1 (6 bases). The CDR3 is 14 amino acids. Trimming shortened V by 6 bases and J by 3 bases, and 12 bases separated the two germline ends. CDR1 is MNHEY, CDR2 SVGAGI, per germline. The CDR3 nucleotides read TGTGCCAGCAGACCACAGGGATTTGGAAACACCATATATTTT. It yields the protein CASRPQGFGNTIYF.

The rearrangement links TRBV27 to TRBJ1-2; 8 bases align to TRBD1. The CDR3 consists of 14 residues. J gave up 8 bases and V 2 bases, and 7 bases lay outside the gene matches. CDR1 and CDR2 from the germline V gene are MNHEY and SMNVEV (reference sequence). DNA for the CDR3: TGTGCCAGCAGTTTAAGTCAGGGGGCAGGGGGCTACACCTTC. It is translated as CASSLSQGAGGYTF.

The rearrangement links TRBV9 to TRBJ2-1; a possible D gene is TRBD2 (5 bases). The CDR3 runs to 12 residues. V lost 2 bases to trimming and J lost 10 bases, with 10 bases between them. Germline CDR1 reads SGDLS; CDR2 reads YYNGEE. The CDR3 is CASSVDLREQFF. CDR3 DNA: TGTGCCAGCAGCGTGGACTTGAGGGAGCAGTTCTTC.

The chain uses TRBV6-5 and TRBJ1-6; no firm D call. V was pared by 11 bases and J by 0 bases, with 8 bases between. CDR1 is MNHEY, CDR2 SVGAGI, per germline. The length of the CDR3 is 13 residues. CDR3 nucleotide sequence: TGTGCCGGTACGGGCTCCTATAATTCACCCCTCCACTTT. It is translated as CAGTGSYNSPLHF.

The chain employs TRBV3-1 (or the pseudogene TRBV3-2) and TRBJ1-6; 8 bases line up with TRBD1. V shed 3 bases and J 10 bases; nucleotides not matched to a gene: 8. This CDR3 is 15 amino acids long. CDR1 LGHDT and CDR2 YNNKEL come from the germline V gene (reference sequence). In DNA form, the CDR3 reads TGTGCCAGCAGCCAGACATCTACAGGGGGATCACCCCTCCACTTT. Protein: CASSQTSTGGSPLHF.

CDR3 amino acids: CASSAWPEGTQYF. The CDR3 DNA reads TGTGCCAGCAGCGCCTGGCCTGAGGGGACCCAGTACTTC. The gene calls are TRBV7-9 and TRBJ2-5; TRBD2 is a possible D gene (5 bases). Germline values: CDR1 SEHNR, CDR2 FQNEAQ (reference sequence). The CDR3 extends over 13 amino acids. V was clipped by 5 bases and J by 7 bases, with 14 bases between them.

V gene TRBV4-1 combines with J gene TRBJ2-3; no reliable D call. The CDR3 extends over 14 amino acids. The germline V gene has CDR1 MGHRA and CDR2 YSYEKL. Trimming pared 0 bases from V and 4 bases from J, leaving 8 bases between. CDR3 sequence: CASSQDRTADTQYF. The CDR3 bases are TGCGCCAGCAGCCAAGATCGCACAGCAGATACGCAGTATTTT.

This clone was seen ten or more times. The CDR3, as DNA: TGTGCCAGCAGCGAGGGGACAGGGAACACCGGGGAGCTGTTTTTT. As protein: CASSEGTGNTGELFF. The V call is TRBV7-9, the J call TRBJ2-2, with TRBD1 matching over 8 bases. The CDR3 is made up of 15 amino acids. V lost 5 bases, J lost 1 base, and 3 bases stayed unmatched. Germline V gives CDR1 SEHNR, CDR2 FQNEAQ (reference sequence).

The CDR3 is CASSLDRPRVGELFF. The CDR3 DNA follows: TGCGCCAGCAGCTTGGACAGGCCCAGGGTCGGGGAGCTGTTTTTT. The V and J genes are TRBV5-1 and TRBJ2-2, with D perhaps matching TRBD1 (5 bases). Trimming cost V 0 bases and J 7 bases, with 13 bases left between them. This CDR3 has 15 residues. Per germline, CDR1 SGHRS and CDR2 YFSETQ. Together with reference TRBV5-1 and TRBJ2-2, the CDR3 gives the full variable domain: KAGVTQTPRYLIKTRGQQVTLSCSPISGHRSVSWYQQTPGQGLQFLFEYFSETQRNKGNFPGRFSGRQFSNSRSEMNVSTLELGDSALYLCASSLDRPRVGELFFGEGSRLTVL.

The chain carries TRBV4-3 and TRBJ1-5; D gene unclear. This CDR3 has 15 amino acids. Germline lookup yields CDR1 LGHNA and CDR2 YSLEER. The V end lost 0 bases, the J end lost 3 bases, and 9 bases lay between the germline ends. CDR3 nucleotide sequence: TGCGCCAGCAGCCAAGACCGGTCCGCCAATCAGCCCCAGCATTTT. Its protein is CASSQDRSANQPQHF.

This chain joins TRBV7-2 and TRBJ2-5; 12 nucleotides match TRBD2. V was clipped by 5 bases and J by 4 bases; unmatched bases: 5. This CDR3 has 15 residues. From germline, CDR1 is SGHTA and CDR2 FQGNSA. CDR3 sequence reads: CASSPQTSGGETQYF. In DNA form, the CDR3 reads TGTGCCAGCAGCCCTCAGACTAGCGGGGGAGAGACCCAGTACTTC.

This chain joins TRBV4-1 and TRBJ1-5, with D possibly being TRBD1 (5 bases). The germline gives CDR1 MGHRA, CDR2 YSYEKL. Between the trimmed V and J ends, which lost 4 bases and 4 bases, there was a span of 8 bases. CDR3 length equals 13 residues. DNA for the CDR3: TGCGCCAGCAGCCCCCGGGGGAATCAGCCCCAGCATTTT. Translating it yields CASSPRGNQPQHF.

This sequence joins TRBV11-2 and TRBJ1-3; D might be TRBD1 (5 bases). This CDR3 region has 17 residues. Germline loops: CDR1 SGHAT, CDR2 FQNNGV. V was cut by 5 bases and J by 2 bases, with 19 bases left in between. The CDR3 loop reads CASSLLGGEAPGNTIYF. DNA for the CDR3: TGTGCCAGCAGCCTCCTCGGGGGGGAGGCTCCTGGAAACACCATATATTTT. The full variable domain, its missing parts supplied by reference TRBV11-2 and TRBJ1-3, is EAGVAQSPRYKIIEKRQSVAFWCNPISGHATLYWYQQILGQGPKLLIQFQNNGVVDDSQLPKDRFSAERLKGVDSTLKIQPAKLEDSAVYLCASSLLGGEAPGNTIYFGEGSWLTVV.

The chain links TRBV28 to TRBJ1-2; 8 nucleotides agree with TRBD1. V lost 2 bases and J lost 8; bases outside the gene matches: 7. Germline-derived CDR1 and CDR2 are MDHEN and SYDVKM. The CDR3 covers 14 residues. The CDR3 region has the DNA TGTGCCAGCAGTTTAATGTCAGGGGGCCGGGGCTACACCTTC. It specifies CASSLMSGGRGYTF.